Sequencing of this T cell receptor (beta chain) was carried out in a study of CD8 T cells in ankylosing spondylitis (dated by TCRdb to the late 2010s). Looking at the study overall: The study profiled T cell receptor beta repertoires in healthy donors and ankylosing spondylitis patients to find disease-linked TCR variants. The full study cohort was made up of about two dozen ankylosing spondylitis patients and over 90 healthy donors. Samples of peripheral blood were taken, and for ankylosing spondylitis patients, synovial fluid was collected as well. What the work shows at the level of the full study, not this receptor alone: Blood from ankylosing spondylitis patients appeared to be characterized by a TCR beta motif composed of eight or nine highly homologous amino acid variants. Some of the motif variants had been reported before in the synovial fluid and blood of reactive arthritis patients, a finding that suggests common disease-initiation mechanisms. A CD8+ phenotype was shown by the disease-linked clones, which were found at relatively low frequencies in peripheral blood. According to the report, matched synovial fluid samples from ankylosing spondylitis patients were significantly enriched for the disease-linked clones.

Counted from cysteine to phenylalanine, this CDR3 has 15 amino acids. Only the CDR3 DNA stays, 45 bases, in frame from base 1. Taken from the germline V gene, the CDR1 and CDR2 loops are SGHAT and FQNNGV. Relative to germline, V is 6 bases shorter and J is 5 bases shorter, with 17 bases between their ends. These reads were obtained on an Illumina HiSeq 2500. Quantitative 5'-RACE with molecular barcodes was the method used to prepare the TCR beta libraries. Per the authors' processing: A new computational method based on a probabilistic model of VDJ rearrangement was used to identify disease-linked TCR variants. TCRdb redid the processing of the public reads, applying fastp at Q25 and MiXCR, and retained in-frame beta chains. Merged by CDR3 protein, the rows form single entries marked with the most common genes and DNA. The V and J calls, along with clone size, are taken from TCRdb and not from the paper's own processing. The sample data list about 150,000 distinct CDR3 sequences, and 40% to 50% of these were observed just once. Of the sample, roughly 15% is held by the ten largest clones.

In the case of this clonotype: This receptor's antigen is unknown. Per-base qualities were not stored, and no clone one base away is much larger.

Synovial fluid samples were matched to blood samples from the same ankylosing spondylitis patients. The receptor chain draws on TRBV11-2 and TRBJ2-1; the D gene identity is not certain. The receptor comes from a male donor with ankylosing spondylitis. Sequencing was done on a sample of synovial fluid, either unsorted or a sorted T cell fraction (not recorded which). In nucleotide form, the sequence is TGTGCCAGCAGAACCTTTTTCGGGTGGGACAATGAGCAGTTCTTC. This gives the protein CASRTFFGWDNEQFF.